Following are 12 T cell receptor beta chains from one sample sequenced in a study of T cell responses to AZD1222 COVID-19 vaccine (dated by TCRdb to 2020 to 2022). The time point label of this sample denotes: baseline before first vaccination. To prepare the library, the immunoSEQ multiplex PCR assay was applied. Sourced from immuneACCESS, this table was stored by TCRdb with only in-frame sequences that have V and J called. A share of the clones is absent; for the studies checked, an unresolved V gene accounts for under half, and the remainder has no known explanation. Present in this sample are around 95,000 clones, approximately 88% of which were seen just once. Jointly, the top ten make up less than 3% of the sample. The specimen was peripheral blood, collected on day 0 of AZD1222 vaccination. These receptors were collected from an adult in good health.

V gene TRBV7-9 combines with J gene TRBJ1-2, with a possible D match to TRBD1 (5 bases). Germline loops: CDR1 SEHNR, CDR2 FQNEAQ (reference sequence). CDR3 length: 12 residues. Trimming took off 3 bases at V and 6 bases at J, with 8 bases between the two ends. CDR3 DNA sequence: TGTGCCAGCAGCTTTCAAGGGGATGGCTACACCTTC. Translated: CASSFQGDGYTF. The full variable domain, in which reference TRBV7-9 and TRBJ1-2 provide the parts outside the CDR3, is DTGVSQNPRHKITKRGQNVTFRCDPISEHNRLYWYRQTLGQGPEFLTYFQNEAQLEKSRLLSDRFSAERPKGSFSTLEIQRTEQGDSAMYLCASSFQGDGYTFGSGTRLTVV.

The table lists this clone with a few counts. V is TRBV13 and J is TRBJ2-7; D is perhaps TRBD2 (6 bases). Trimming took off 4 bases at V and 5 bases at J, with 30 bases between the two ends. In germline, CDR1 is PRHDT, CDR2 FYEKMQ (reference sequence). This CDR3 is 19 amino acids long. Written as DNA, the CDR3 is TGTGCCAGCAGCTCTCCAATCGAGGTTAGCGGAAAGCCTGACGACGAGCAGTACTTC. This codes for CASSSPIEVSGKPDDEQYF.

The chain has TRBV5-4 and TRBJ2-1; 7 bases align to TRBD1. Trimming removed 3 bases from V and 4 bases from J; junction bases left unmatched: 7. The germline gives CDR1 SGHNT, CDR2 YYREEE (reference sequence). This CDR3 is 15 amino acids long. CDR3 DNA sequence: TGTGCCAGCAGCTGGCGGACAGGAACATACAATGAGCAGTTCTTC. It translates to CASSWRTGTYNEQFF.

The genes are TRBV7-8 and TRBJ2-3; 11 positions agree with TRBD2. Trimming took 5 bases from V and 1 from J; bases not matched to a gene: 5. The CDR3 is 16 residues long. CDR1 and CDR2 from the germline V gene are SGHVS and FQNEAQ. The CDR3 coding sequence is TGTGCCAGCAGCCGGCAACTAGCGGGAGGCACAGATACGCAGTATTTT. It translates to CASSRQLAGGTDTQYF.

V is TRBV11-3 and J is TRBJ2-1, with TRBD2 matching 14 bases. The CDR3 consists of 19 residues. Germline CDR1 reads SGHNT; CDR2 reads YENEEA. J lost 8 bases, V lost 0 bases, and 12 bases had no gene match. In DNA, the CDR3 is TGTGCCAGCAGCTTAGATCGTGGGACTAGCGGGAGAAGTAGGGATGAGCAGTTCTTC. It encodes CASSLDRGTSGRSRDEQFF.

The CDR3 spells CASGLTGDSEAFF. CDR3 nucleotide sequence: TGTGCCAGCGGCCTTACAGGGGACTCTGAAGCTTTCTTT. V is TRBV6-5 and J is TRBJ1-1, with 7 bases lining up with TRBD1. This CDR3 region has 13 residues. Trimming at V came to 8 bases and at J to 6 bases, leaving 9 bases not matched to a gene. CDR1 MNHEY and CDR2 SVGAGI come from the germline V gene.

This clone was found once. The V call is TRBV24-1, the J call TRBJ1-2, with D unresolved. Per the germline V gene, CDR1 is KGHDR and CDR2 is SFDVKD. The CDR3 consists of 14 residues. Trimming removed 4 bases at V and 6 bases at J, with 14 bases between. Here the CDR3 DNA reads TGTGCCACCAGTGACTCTGACTGGAACGATGGCTACACCTTC. Its protein product is CATSDSDWNDGYTF.

The chain has TRBV19 and TRBJ2-1; 10 bases map to TRBD2. This CDR3 has 14 amino acids. V dropped 6 bases and J dropped 4; count of bases not matched to a gene: 3. CDR1 LNHDA and CDR2 SQIVND come from the germline V gene (reference sequence). Here the CDR3 reads CASRKLAGYNEQFF. DNA of the CDR3: TGTGCCAGTAGGAAACTAGCGGGATACAATGAGCAGTTCTTC.

The rearrangement links TRBV28 to TRBJ1-4, with a possible D match to TRBD1 (6 bases). The CDR3 consists of 16 residues. Trimming took 6 bases from V and 6 from J, leaving 20 bases between them. Per germline, CDR1 MDHEN and CDR2 SYDVKM. The CDR3 region is CASRRNNRARDEKLFF. The DNA for the CDR3 is TGTGCCAGCAGGCGAAACAACAGGGCACGAGATGAAAAACTGTTTTTT.

CDR3 loop: CASSPRTSGRINEQFF. CDR3 DNA: TGTGCCAGCAGCCCGAGGACTAGCGGGAGGATCAATGAGCAGTTCTTC. The rearrangement links TRBV5-5 to TRBJ2-1, with TRBD2 matching over 14 bases. CDR3 length: 16 amino acids. CDR1 SGHKS and CDR2 YYEKEE come from the germline V gene (reference sequence). V dropped 4 bases and J dropped 6; count of bases not matched to a gene: 6.

The chain has TRBV28 and TRBJ1-1; 8 nucleotides align to TRBD1. The V gene end was trimmed by 6 bases and the J gene end by 3 bases; junction bases not matched to a gene: 6. The CDR3 runs to 14 residues. Germline V gene sequence: CDR1 MDHEN, CDR2 SYDVKM. The CDR3 coding sequence is TGTGCCAGCAGGCCCGGGGGACAGGACACTGAAGCTTTCTTT. The encoded protein is CASRPGGQDTEAFF.

This clone was detected only a few times. The V call is TRBV9, the J call TRBJ2-7; tentative D call: TRBD2 (5 bases). Trimming took off 0 bases at V and 4 bases at J, with 20 bases between the two ends. The CDR3 is 17 amino acids. In germline, CDR1 is SGDLS, CDR2 YYNGEE. The DNA for the CDR3 is TGTGCCAGCAGCGTAGAGTGGTTCCGGGGTATAGGGTACGAGCAGTACTTC. Its protein product is CASSVEWFRGIGYEQYF.